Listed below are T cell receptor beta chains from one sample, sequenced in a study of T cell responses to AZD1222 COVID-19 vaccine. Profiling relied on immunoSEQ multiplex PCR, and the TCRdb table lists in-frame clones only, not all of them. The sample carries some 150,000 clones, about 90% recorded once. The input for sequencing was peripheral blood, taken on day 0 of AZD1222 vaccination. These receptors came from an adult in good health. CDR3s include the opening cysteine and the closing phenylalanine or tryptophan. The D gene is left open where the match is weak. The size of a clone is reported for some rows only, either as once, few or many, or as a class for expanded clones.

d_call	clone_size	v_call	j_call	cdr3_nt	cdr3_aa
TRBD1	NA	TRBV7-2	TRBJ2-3	TGTGCCAGCAGCTTCCAAGGGACAGGGCTAGGAGATACGCAGTATTTT	CASSFQGTGLGDTQYF
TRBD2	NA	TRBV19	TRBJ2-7	TGTGCCAGTAGTATGAGCGGGGACGGCCTCTACGAGCAGTACTTC	CASSMSGDGLYEQYF
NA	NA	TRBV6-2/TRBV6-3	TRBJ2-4	TGTGCCAGCAGTTACGCGGCGGGCATTCAGTACTTC	CASSYAAGIQYF
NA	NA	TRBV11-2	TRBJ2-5	TGTGCCAGCAGCTTAGGTCGGGCCATACGGACCCAGTACTTC	CASSLGRAIRTQYF
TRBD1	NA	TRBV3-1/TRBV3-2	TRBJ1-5	TGTGCCAGCAGTGCGGGACAGCCCAATCAGCCCCAGCATTTT	CASSAGQPNQPQHF
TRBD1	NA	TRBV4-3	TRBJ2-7	TGCGCCAGCAGCCTCCGGGACAGGGGATACGAGCAGTACTTC	CASSLRDRGYEQYF
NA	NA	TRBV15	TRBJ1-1	TGTGCCACCAGGGTTGGGGACCGCCCCACTGAGGGAGCTTTCTTT	CATRVGDRPTEGAFF
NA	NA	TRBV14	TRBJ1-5	TGTGCCAGCAGCCAGGGCTCCAGATACGCGGTAGGTCAGCCCCAGCATTTT	CASSQGSRYAVGQPQHF
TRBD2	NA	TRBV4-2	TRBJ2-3	TGTGCCAGCAGCCTATTAGCGGGAGGAGGAAGCACAGATACGCAGTATTTT	CASSLLAGGGSTDTQYF
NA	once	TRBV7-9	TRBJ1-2	TGTGCCAGCATGAAGGCGGGCCCACCACATGGCTACACCTTC	CASMKAGPPHGYTF
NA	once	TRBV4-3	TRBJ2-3	TGCGCCAGCAGCCAAGAGGGTCGACTGGAGGAGGATGGTACGCAGTATTTT	CASSQEGRLEEDGTQYF
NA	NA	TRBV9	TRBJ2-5	TGTGCCAGCAGCGTAGGATTGAAAGAGACCCAGTACTTC	CASSVGLKETQYF
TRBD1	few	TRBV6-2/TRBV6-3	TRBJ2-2	TGTGCCAGCAGTTACATGGACAGGGAGACCGGGGAGCTGTTTTTT	CASSYMDRETGELFF
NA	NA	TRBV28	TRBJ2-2	TGTGCCAGCAGTTTAAGGGAAGTTACCGGGGAGCTGTTTTTT	CASSLREVTGELFF
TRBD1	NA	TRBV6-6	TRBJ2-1	TGTGCCAGCAGTTCTTCCTGGGGGGACAGGGCGCGTGAGCAGTTCTTC	CASSSSWGDRAREQFF
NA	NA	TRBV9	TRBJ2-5	TGTGCCAGCAGCGTAGTCCCTTCCGGGGCCCAAGAGACCCAGTACTTC	CASSVVPSGAQETQYF
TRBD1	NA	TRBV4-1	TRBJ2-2	TGCGCCAGCCAGGGGGCGGACGGGGAGCTGTTTTTT	CASQGADGELFF
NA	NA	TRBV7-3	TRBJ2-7	TGTGCCAGCAGCATTGATGGTTACAAGCAGTACTTC	CASSIDGYKQYF
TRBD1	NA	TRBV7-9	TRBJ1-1	TGTGCCAGCAGCATTTGGTCAGGGACAGGGGACACTGAAGCTTTCTTT	CASSIWSGTGDTEAFF
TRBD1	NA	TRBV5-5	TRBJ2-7	TGTGCCAGCAGCTTGGTACAGGGGGACCACGAGCAGTACTTC	CASSLVQGDHEQYF
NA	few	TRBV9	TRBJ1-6	TGTGCCAGCAGCTCACCCACCGGGACGGCAAATTCACCCCTCCACTTT	CASSSPTGTANSPLHF
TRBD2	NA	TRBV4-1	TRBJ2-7	TGCGCCAGCAGCCAAGTAGGGTTCGGGGGGGAGCAGTACTTC	CASSQVGFGGEQYF
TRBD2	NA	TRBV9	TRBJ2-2	TGTGCCAGCAGCGTAGGAGCGGGGGAGGGGGAGCTGTTTTTT	CASSVGAGEGELFF
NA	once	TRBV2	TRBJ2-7	TGTGCCAGCAGGCCCCGGGGGTCCTACGAGCAGTACTTC	CASRPRGSYEQYF
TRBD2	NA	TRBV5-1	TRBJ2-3	TGCGCCAGCAGCTTGGTATTCGACCTAGCGGGAGCCCCCACGCAGTATTTT	CASSLVFDLAGAPTQYF
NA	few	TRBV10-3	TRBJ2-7	TGTGCCATCAGTGAGTCAATAAATCAGGTCTTC	CAISESINQVF
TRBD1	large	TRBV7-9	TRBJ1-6	TGTGCCAGCAGACAAGACAGGGCAAATTCACCCCTCCACTTT	CASRQDRANSPLHF
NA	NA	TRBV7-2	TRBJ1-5	TGTGCCAGCAGCCCGATCAGGAGTAGCAATCAGCCCCAGCATTTT	CASSPIRSSNQPQHF
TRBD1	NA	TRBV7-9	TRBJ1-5	TGTGCCAGCAGCTTCAGGGGGCAGCCCCAGCATTTT	CASSFRGQPQHF
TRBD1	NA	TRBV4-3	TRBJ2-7	TGCGCCAGCAGCCGGGACAGCTCCTACGAGCAGTACTTC	CASSRDSSYEQYF
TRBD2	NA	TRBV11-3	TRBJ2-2	TGTGCCAGCAGCTTCCGACTAGCGGGTGACGGGGAGCTGTTTTTT	CASSFRLAGDGELFF
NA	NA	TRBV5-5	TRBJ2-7	TGTGCCAGCAGCTCGGGGGTAGGGGCTCCCTACGAGCAGTACTTC	CASSSGVGAPYEQYF
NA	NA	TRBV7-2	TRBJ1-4	TGTGCCAGCAGCTCACGTCCTAGGGTGGAGGGGGCAACTAATGAAAAACTGTTTTTT	CASSSRPRVEGATNEKLFF
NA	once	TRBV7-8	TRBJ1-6	TGTGCCAGCAGCAACCCCCTCTTGGACAGCTCCTATAATTCACCCCTCCACTTT	CASSNPLLDSSYNSPLHF
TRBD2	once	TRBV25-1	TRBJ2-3	TGTGCCAGCACTGCGGGGGGGAGCACAGATACGCAGTATTTT	CASTAGGSTDTQYF
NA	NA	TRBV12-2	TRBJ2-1	TGTGCAAGTCGCTTTATCCGACTAGGTCCCAATGAGCAGTTCTTC	CASRFIRLGPNEQFF
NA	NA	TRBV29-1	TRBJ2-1	TGCAGCTACCTTTACAATGAGCAGTTCTTC	CSYLYNEQFF
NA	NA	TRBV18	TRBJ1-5	TGTGCCAGCTCACGTGCAGTGGTTAAGGGCAATCAGCCCCAGCATTTT	CASSRAVVKGNQPQHF
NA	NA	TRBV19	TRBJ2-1	TGTGCCAGTAACACCGGGACCCAAAGAGGACGCGAGCAGTTCTTC	CASNTGTQRGREQFF
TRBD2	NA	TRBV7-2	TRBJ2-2	TGTGCCAGCAGCTTTATCTCCGGGACTAGCGGTACCGGGGAGCTGTTTTTT	CASSFISGTSGTGELFF
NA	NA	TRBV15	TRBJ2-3	TGTGCCACAAGCAGAGAATACGTCGCAGATACGCAGTATTTT	CATSREYVADTQYF
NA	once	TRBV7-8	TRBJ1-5	TGTGCCAGCAGCCCGGGAGGGCGCGGCAATCAGCCCCAGCATTTT	CASSPGGRGNQPQHF
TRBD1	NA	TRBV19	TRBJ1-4	TGTGCCACCCAGGGGGGGACTAATGAAAAACTGTTTTTT	CATQGGTNEKLFF
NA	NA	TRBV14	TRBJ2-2	TGTGCCAGCAGCCGGCTCTTCACCGGGGAGCTGTTTTTT	CASSRLFTGELFF
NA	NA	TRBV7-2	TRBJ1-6	TGTGCCAGCAGCTTAGATCGAGGGAGTTCACCCCTCCACTTT	CASSLDRGSSPLHF
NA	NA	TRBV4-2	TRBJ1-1	TGTGCCAGCAGCCATGGACTTTATCAAAGGGACACTGAAGCTTTCTTT	CASSHGLYQRDTEAFF
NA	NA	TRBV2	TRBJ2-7	TGTGCCAGCAAAATGGGGACTTCTGCCTACGAGCAGTACTTC	CASKMGTSAYEQYF
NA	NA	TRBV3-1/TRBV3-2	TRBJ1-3	TGTGCCAGCAGCCCCCTCCTCTATGGGGGCTCTGGAAACACCATATATTTT	CASSPLLYGGSGNTIYF
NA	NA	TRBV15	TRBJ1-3	TGTGCCACCAGCGGCGACACCGGCAGAGGAAACACCATATATTTT	CATSGDTGRGNTIYF
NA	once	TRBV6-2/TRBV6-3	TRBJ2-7	TGTGCCAGCAGTTACCAGGGGCCGTCCTACGAGCAGTACTTC	CASSYQGPSYEQYF
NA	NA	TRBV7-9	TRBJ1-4	TGTGCCAGCAGCCGAAGCAGCGCAACTAATGAAAAACTGTTTTTT	CASSRSSATNEKLFF
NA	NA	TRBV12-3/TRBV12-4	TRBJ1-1	TGTGCCAGCACCCTCTCGGGGGGGACTGAAGCTTTCTTT	CASTLSGGTEAFF
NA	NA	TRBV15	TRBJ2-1	TGTGCCACCAGCAGACCACAGGGTTATGAGCAGTTCTTC	CATSRPQGYEQFF
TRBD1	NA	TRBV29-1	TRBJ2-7	TGCAGCGTTTTGGGGGACAGGAGCTCCTACGAGCAGTACTTC	CSVLGDRSSYEQYF